These 31 T cell receptor beta chains originate from one sample sequenced in a study of graft-versus-host responses after intestinal transplantation. The table came from immunoSEQ multiplex PCR; TCRdb's copy has only in-frame clones and leaves some out. The data hold more than 90,000 clones, with approximately 92% observed a single time. Antigen specificity for these receptors is unknown. The specimen was unstimulated CD8+ T cells sorted from spleen or lymph node cells, collected before intestinal transplant. These receptors all stem from a human donor who received an intestinal transplant.

The sample holds a few counts of this clone. The chain uses TRBV6-1 and TRBJ2-7; 11 nucleotides line up with TRBD2. The CDR3 is 13 amino acids. Germline CDR1 and CDR2: MNHNS and SASEGT. The ends lost 7 bases at V and 5 bases at J; junction bases unmatched: 4. The CDR3 coding sequence is TGTGCCAGCATAGCGGGAGGGCTCAACGAGCAGTACTTC. Its translation: CASIAGGLNEQYF.

The table lists this clone with a count of one. The genes are TRBV4-1 and TRBJ1-2, with 9 bases that match TRBD1. The germline V gene has CDR1 MGHRA and CDR2 YSYEKL. CDR3 length: 16 residues. V trimming: 1 base; J trimming: 3 bases; junction bases outside the gene matches: 6. CDR3 coding DNA: TGCGCCAGCAGCCAAGCCTTGGGACAGGGCGACTATGGCTACACCTTC. Translation gives CASSQALGQGDYGYTF.

The J gene is TRBJ2-2, the V gene TRBV4-3, with 13 bases lining up with TRBD2. V was clipped by 4 bases and J by 8 bases; unmatched bases: 7. The V gene's germline CDR1 is LGHNA and CDR2 YSLEER. The CDR3 is made up of 16 amino acids. The CDR3 nucleotides are TGCGCCAGCAGCCGCGGACTAGCGGGGGTCGGAGGGGAGCTGTTTTTT. Amino acids: CASSRGLAGVGGELFF.

The CDR3 is CSVEQGTDTQYF. CDR3 nucleotide sequence: TGCAGCGTTGAACAGGGCACAGATACGCAGTATTTT. The chain is built from TRBV29-1 and TRBJ2-3; the D is unclear. CDR1 and CDR2 (germline): SQVTM, ANQGSEA. V was clipped by 2 bases and J by 1 base, with 4 bases between them. The CDR3 consists of 12 residues.

This clone showed up just once. V and J are TRBV10-3 and TRBJ2-3, with TRBD2 matching over 7 bases. The CDR3 is 11 amino acids. Looked up from germline, CDR1 is ENHRY and CDR2 is SYGVKD. With V trimmed by 10 bases and J by 4 bases, 2 bases remained unmatched. The CDR3 here is CATSGSDTQYF. DNA of the CDR3: TGTGCCACTAGCGGATCAGATACGCAGTATTTT.

The chain links TRBV5-4 to TRBJ1-1; TRBD1 matches 8 bases. Looked up from germline, CDR1 is SGHNT and CDR2 is YYREEE (reference sequence). The V and J ends lost 2 bases and 1 base, in that order; junction bases with no gene match: 1. The length of the CDR3 is 14 residues. The CDR3 region has the DNA TGTGCCAGCAGCTTAGGGACAGGGAACACTGAAGCTTTCTTT. It is translated as CASSLGTGNTEAFF. Based on the CDR3 plus reference TRBV5-4 and TRBJ1-1, the full variable domain is ETGVTQSPTHLIKTRGQQVTLRCSSQSGHNTVSWYQQALGQGPQFIFQYYREEENGRGNFPPRFSGLQFPNYSSELNVNALELDDSALYLCASSLGTGNTEAFFGQGTRLTVV.

The rearrangement links TRBV11-2 to TRBJ2-1; 11 bases fit TRBD2. This CDR3 has 16 residues. Germline CDR1 and CDR2: SGHAT and FQNNGV. V was pared by 3 bases and J by 8 bases, with 9 bases of the junction left unmatched. CDR3 region: CASSFTSGSTFDEQFF. CDR3 DNA: TGTGCCAGCAGCTTTACTAGCGGGAGTACATTTGATGAGCAGTTCTTC.

This clone was detected a few times. The chain is built from TRBV4-3 and TRBJ1-4; 8 bases line up with TRBD1. V lost 3 bases to trimming and J lost 3 bases; unmatched junction nucleotides: 9. Germline-derived CDR1 and CDR2 are LGHNA and YSLEER. The CDR3 totals 17 residues. CDR3 coding DNA: TGCGCCAGCAGCCAGAGCTTCAGGGGGCTGCCTAATGAAAAACTGTTTTTT. This encodes CASSQSFRGLPNEKLFF.

V is TRBV30 and J is TRBJ1-2, with unresolved D. CDR1 and CDR2 from the germline V gene are GTSNPN and SVGIG (reference sequence). The CDR3 is 13 residues long. V was shortened by 4 bases and J by 6 bases, with 15 bases between the two germline ends. The DNA of the CDR3 is TGTGCCTGGATGGTGGAGGGATTGGATGGCTACACCTTC. It is translated as CAWMVEGLDGYTF.

The chain is built from TRBV18 and TRBJ2-7, with TRBD1 matching 9 bases. The CDR3 runs 15 residues. The V gene end was trimmed by 2 bases and the J gene end by 4 bases; junction bases not matched to a gene: 6. Germline-derived CDR1 and CDR2 are KGHSH and LQKENI. The CDR3 bases are TGTGCCAGCTCACCAGGACAGGGGAATATGTACGAGCAGTACTTC. It codes for CASSPGQGNMYEQYF.

V is TRBV29-1 and J is TRBJ2-7, with a tentative D call TRBD1 (6 bases). The V end lost 4 bases, the J end lost 7 bases, and 17 bases lay between the germline ends. In germline, CDR1 is SQVTM, CDR2 ANQGSEA. The CDR3 runs to 13 residues. CDR3 nucleotides: TGCAGCGTTGTGGTACAGGGATTGGGGGAGCAGTACTTC. Residues: CSVVVQGLGEQYF.

The gene calls are TRBV19 and TRBJ1-6, with D unclear. The CDR3 runs 16 residues. With 5 bases removed from V and 0 bases from J, the gap between germline ends came to 11 bases. Germline loops: CDR1 LNHDA, CDR2 SQIVND (reference sequence). The CDR3 DNA follows: TGTGCCAGTAGTCCGGACTGGGGCTCCTATAATTCACCCCTCCACTTT. Translated, it gives CASSPDWGSYNSPLHF.

The count of this clone is one. The V call is TRBV6-6, the J call TRBJ2-1, with TRBD2 matching 8 bases. V shed 0 bases and J 6 bases; nucleotides not matched to a gene: 7. The CDR3 is made up of 16 amino acids. Germline values: CDR1 MNHNY, CDR2 SVGAGI (reference sequence). The CDR3 nucleotides are TGTGCCAGCAGTTACTCTCGGGAGGGCCTTCGCAATGAGCAGTTCTTC. Its protein is CASSYSREGLRNEQFF.

The chain carries TRBV13 and TRBJ2-3, with 8 bases that match TRBD1. CDR1 is PRHDT, CDR2 FYEKMQ, per germline (reference sequence). The V and J ends lost 2 bases and 4 bases, in that order; junction bases with no gene match: 2. The length of the CDR3 is 14 residues. The CDR3 sequence is CASSLQGAADTQYF. CDR3 bases: TGTGCCAGCAGCTTACAGGGGGCCGCAGATACGCAGTATTTT.

The J gene is TRBJ2-7, the V gene TRBV4-1, with unresolved D. The length of the CDR3 is 13 residues. CDR1 MGHRA and CDR2 YSYEKL come from the germline V gene. The V and J ends lost 0 bases and 3 bases respectively, with 6 bases between them. The CDR3 here is CASSQESSYEQYF. Written as DNA, the CDR3 is TGCGCCAGCAGCCAAGAGTCCAGCTACGAGCAGTACTTC.

V and J are TRBV4-1 and TRBJ2-7, with 10 nucleotides matching TRBD2. J was trimmed by 5 bases and V by 4 bases; bases with no gene match: 11. The CDR3 sequence is 16 residues long. Per germline, CDR1 MGHRA and CDR2 YSYEKL. CDR3 bases: TGCGCCAGCAGCCCACACGAGGCTAGCGGGAGTGACGAGCAGTACTTC. Encoded protein: CASSPHEASGSDEQYF.

This chain connects TRBV5-1 to TRBJ2-3, with D tentatively TRBD2 (5 bases). The germline V gene encodes CDR1 SGHRS and CDR2 YFSETQ. This CDR3 has 17 residues. Trimming stripped 1 base from V and 0 bases from J, with 15 bases between. The CDR3 is CASSLSEANPSTDTQYF. The CDR3 DNA reads as TGCGCCAGCAGCTTGTCGGAGGCGAACCCTAGCACAGATACGCAGTATTTT.

The chain joins TRBV27 to TRBJ2-7; 9 positions agree with TRBD2. Per the germline V gene, CDR1 is MNHEY and CDR2 is SMNVEV (reference sequence). This CDR3 comprises 14 residues. V shed 5 bases, J shed 0 bases, and the junction held 2 bases outside the gene matches. The CDR3 DNA sequence: TGTGCCAGCAGTCAGCGGGGGGTCTCCTACGAGCAGTACTTC. It yields the protein CASSQRGVSYEQYF.

The chain is built from TRBV5-1 and TRBJ1-3, with D maybe TRBD1 (5 bases). Trimming left V 1 base short and J 1 base short, with 12 bases between. This CDR3 has 16 amino acids. Germline CDR1 and CDR2: SGHRS and YFSETQ. The CDR3 region has the DNA TGCGCCAGCAGCTTGATTTCGGAGGGGTCTGGAAACACCATATATTTT. Translating gives CASSLISEGSGNTIYF.

The CDR3 loop reads CASSYRGGTEAFF. The CDR3, as DNA: TGTGCCAGCAGTTACAGGGGAGGCACTGAAGCTTTCTTT. The gene calls are TRBV28 and TRBJ1-1; 7 bases align to TRBD1. J gave up 4 bases and V 4 bases, and 3 bases lay outside the gene matches. CDR3 size: 13 residues. CDR1 and CDR2 (germline): MDHEN, SYDVKM.

The gene calls are TRBV7-2 and TRBJ2-5; 10 bases are a match to TRBD2. V lost 2 bases to trimming and J lost 5 bases; unmatched junction nucleotides: 5. The germline CDR1 and CDR2 sequences are SGHTA and FQGNSA. The CDR3 sequence is 15 residues long. The CDR3 bases are TGTGCCAGCAGCTTAAGCGGGGGGGCCTTTGAGACCCAGTACTTC. Translating gives CASSLSGGAFETQYF.

The chain is built from TRBV11-3 and TRBJ1-2, with D possibly being TRBD1 (6 bases). The length of the CDR3 is 16 residues. Germline values: CDR1 SGHNT, CDR2 YENEEA. V lost 1 base to trimming and J lost 4 bases, with 16 bases between them. CDR3 residues: CASSLAYRAEGYGYTF. CDR3 nucleotides: TGTGCCAGCAGCTTAGCCTACAGGGCTGAGGGCTATGGCTACACCTTC.

The chain joins TRBV13 to TRBJ2-3, with D maybe TRBD1 (5 bases). The V gene's germline CDR1 is PRHDT and CDR2 FYEKMQ (reference sequence). V lost 6 bases to trimming and J lost 0 bases, with 13 bases between them. There are 15 residues in the CDR3. The CDR3 sequence is CASSPNRQSTDTQYF. In DNA form, the CDR3 reads TGTGCCAGCAGTCCTAACCGACAGAGCACAGATACGCAGTATTTT.

This clone showed up just a few times. DNA of the CDR3: TGTGCTAGTGGTTTGGGGGGACTAGCGGAACCGTACAATGAGCAGTTCTTC. Its protein product is CASGLGGLAEPYNEQFF. V is TRBV12-5 and J is TRBJ2-1, with TRBD2 matching 11 bases. With V trimmed by 1 base and J by 4 bases, 6 bases remained unmatched. The CDR3 spans 17 residues. The germline V gene has CDR1 LGHNT and CDR2 FRNRAP. Combining the CDR3 with reference TRBV12-5 and TRBJ2-1 gives the whole variable domain DARVTQTPRHKVTEMGQEVTMRCQPILGHNTVFWYRQTMMQGLELLAYFRNRAPLDDSGMPKDRFSAEMPDATLATLKIQPSEPRDSAVYFCASGLGGLAEPYNEQFFGPGTRLTVL.

V usage is TRBV27 and J usage is TRBJ1-2, with D hard to call. Trimming shortened V by 0 bases and J by 8 bases, and 13 bases separated the two germline ends. Germline V lookup: CDR1 MNHEY, CDR2 SMNVEV (reference sequence). The CDR3 extends over 14 amino acids. The CDR3 DNA reads TGTGCCAGCAGTTTATCGATAGCTTACCGGGGCTACACCTTC. The encoded protein is CASSLSIAYRGYTF.

The rearrangement joins TRBV7-8 to TRBJ1-6; the match to TRBD1 covers 7 bases. CDR1 and CDR2 (germline): SGHVS, FQNEAQ. There are 16 residues in the CDR3. V was pared by 3 bases and J by 7 bases, with 9 bases of the junction left unmatched. The CDR3 DNA follows: TGTGCCAGCAGCTTCAGACAGGGCTCTGTAAATTCACCCCTCCACTTT. Encoded protein: CASSFRQGSVNSPLHF. Full variable domain (missing parts from reference TRBV7-8 and TRBJ1-6): GAGVSQSPRYKVAKRGQDVALRCDPISGHVSLFWYQQALGQGPEFLTYFQNEAQLDKSGLPSDRFFAERPEGSVSTLKIQRTQQEDSAVYLCASSFRQGSVNSPLHFGNGTRLTVT.

CDR3 protein: CATRAVGGGDTQYF. DNA of the CDR3: TGCGCCACACGAGCTGTGGGGGGAGGAGATACGCAGTATTTT. The V call is TRBV5-1, the J call TRBJ2-3, with TRBD2 as a possible D gene (6 bases). From germline, CDR1 is SGHRS and CDR2 YFSETQ. Trimming removed 9 bases at V and 5 bases at J, with 19 bases between. The CDR3 has 14 amino acids.

V and J are TRBV11-2 and TRBJ2-3, with D possibly TRBD1 on 6 matching bases. V was trimmed by 1 base and J by 5 bases, leaving 10 bases between them. CDR1 and CDR2 from the germline V gene are SGHAT and FQNNGV. The CDR3 loop spans 14 amino acids. The chain's CDR3 is CASSLVTGRDTQYF. CDR3 nucleotide sequence: TGTGCCAGCAGCTTAGTTACAGGGAGAGATACGCAGTATTTT.

The chain carries TRBV19 and TRBJ1-5; D is unresolved. CDR1 and CDR2 (germline): LNHDA, SQIVND (reference sequence). The CDR3 runs to 15 residues. V lost 7 bases and J 3 bases, leaving 16 bases between the germline ends. DNA of the CDR3: TGTGCCAGTACCTTGTGGGCAGACAACAATCAGCCCCAGCATTTT. Protein: CASTLWADNNQPQHF. Full variable domain (rest looked up from reference TRBV19 and TRBJ1-5): DGGITQSPKYLFRKEGQNVTLSCEQNLNHDAMYWYRQDPGQGLRLIYYSQIVNDFQKGDIAEGYSVSREKKESFPLTVTSAQKNPTAFYLCASTLWADNNQPQHFGDGTRLSIL.

CDR3 sequence (DNA): TGTGCCAGCAGTGCAGGGATGTATCAGCCCCAGCATTTT. Translating it yields CASSAGMYQPQHF. The chain combines TRBV27 with TRBJ1-5; D may be TRBD1 (5 bases). Germline V lookup: CDR1 MNHEY, CDR2 SMNVEV (reference sequence). Between the trimmed V and J ends, which lost 5 bases and 5 bases, there was a span of 10 bases. This CDR3 is built from 13 residues.

The chain has TRBV4-1 and TRBJ2-5; D is possibly TRBD2 (6 bases). The J call may be in error: the DNA end matches TRBJ2-7 better. The V gene's germline CDR1 is MGHRA and CDR2 YSYEKL. This CDR3 spans 17 amino acids. CDR3 amino acids: CASSQDFGVAGRNEQYF. The CDR3 DNA reads as TGCGCCAGCAGCCAAGATTTCGGGGTGGCGGGAAGGAACGAGCAGTACTTC.